Presented here are 17 T cell receptor beta chains from one specimen sequenced in a study of blood T cell repertoires in COVID-19. Data came from immunoSEQ multiplex PCR; TCRdb stores just in-frame clones and leaves some out. The sample shows about 170,000 clones, 83% of them seen only once. The specimen sequenced was peripheral blood. These receptors were taken from a woman aged 80 or older with acute or convalescent COVID-19.

J is TRBJ2-1 and V is TRBV9; D call uncertain. CDR3 length: 12 residues. V lost 0 bases to trimming and J lost 16 bases, with 14 bases between them. Looked up from germline, CDR1 is SGDLS and CDR2 is YYNGEE. This CDR3 reads CASSVGGSEIFF. DNA of the CDR3: TGTGCCAGCAGCGTAGGAGGATCTGAGATATTCTTC.

The chain joins TRBV19 to TRBJ2-7, with D possibly being TRBD2 (5 bases). This CDR3 has 13 residues. Germline V gene sequence: CDR1 LNHDA, CDR2 SQIVND (reference sequence). V dropped 6 bases and J dropped 3 bases, with 12 bases sitting between them. The CDR3 sequence is CASRGGPIYEQYF. CDR3 nucleotide sequence: TGTGCCAGTAGAGGAGGTCCTATCTACGAGCAGTACTTC.

CDR3 nucleotides: TGCGCCAGCAGCTCGGAACCCGACAAGGCCTCTTACGAGCAGTACTTC. It yields the protein CASSSEPDKASYEQYF. The rearrangement links TRBV5-1 to TRBJ2-7; D remains unclear. Trimming cost V 3 bases and J 4 bases, with 20 bases left between them. This CDR3 contains 16 residues. Germline-derived CDR1 and CDR2 are SGHRS and YFSETQ.

The CDR3 region is CASPTGENDNEQFF. CDR3 nucleotide sequence: TGTGCCAGCCCGACAGGGGAAAACGACAATGAGCAGTTCTTC. The chain employs TRBV6-5 and TRBJ2-1, with 8 nucleotides matching TRBD1. The CDR3 has 14 residues. The J segment lost 5 bases and the V segment lost 8 bases, leaving 8 bases of the junction unmatched. Germline CDR1 and CDR2: MNHEY and SVGAGI.

In DNA form, the CDR3 reads TGTGCCAGCCTAAGGACAGGGGGCGGTGAAGCTTTCTTT. Amino acids: CASLRTGGGEAFF. The J gene is TRBJ1-1, the V gene TRBV28, with TRBD1 identical over 11 bases. The germline V gene encodes CDR1 MDHEN and CDR2 SYDVKM. J lost 7 bases, V lost 8 bases, and 6 bases had no gene match. This CDR3 is 13 amino acids long. Drawing the rest from reference TRBV28 and TRBJ1-1, the complete variable domain is DVKVTQSSRYLVKRTGEKVFLECVQDMDHENMFWYRQDPGLGLRLIYFSYDVKMKEKGDIPEGYSVSREKKERFSLILESASTNQTSMYLCASLRTGGGEAFFGQGTRLTVV.

This chain uses TRBV27 with TRBJ1-6; 8 bases are shared with TRBD1. The length of the CDR3 is 15 residues. The germline V gene has CDR1 MNHEY and CDR2 SMNVEV (reference sequence). V was pared by 1 base and J by 10 bases, with 6 bases of the junction left unmatched. CDR3 region: CASSLYGQGGSPLHF. CDR3 bases: TGTGCCAGCAGTTTATACGGACAGGGAGGATCACCCCTCCACTTT.

This clone was observed at least ten times. Other DNA sequences in the sample encode the same CDR3. The chain uses TRBV2 and TRBJ1-5; 9 bases are a match to TRBD1. Trimming cost V 6 bases and J 6 bases; bases outside gene matches: 6. CDR3 length equals 14 residues. Germline V lookup: CDR1 SNHLY, CDR2 FYNNEI. The CDR3 here is CASRRGQGGQPQHF. The CDR3 coding sequence is TGTGCCAGCAGGAGGGGACAGGGCGGTCAGCCCCAGCATTTT.

This clone was counted between two and nine times. V is TRBV11-2 and J is TRBJ2-5; 8 nucleotides line up with TRBD1. The CDR3 length is 17 residues. The trim removed 0 bases at V and 5 bases at J, leaving 11 bases unmatched. Germline V gene sequence: CDR1 SGHAT, CDR2 FQNNGV. The CDR3 nucleotides are TGTGCCAGCAGCTTAGACCGGACAGGGATGAGGACGGAGACCCAGTACTTC. This translates into CASSLDRTGMRTETQYF.

J is TRBJ2-1 and V is TRBV12-3 or TRBV12-4, with D possibly matching TRBD1 (6 bases). This CDR3 comprises 11 residues. Trimming left V 6 bases short and J 9 bases short, with 9 bases between. The CDR3 is CASRRGGEQFF. The CDR3 coding sequence is TGTGCCAGCAGGAGAGGGGGTGAGCAGTTCTTC.

The chain couples TRBV30 to TRBJ2-1; D perhaps matches TRBD1 (5 bases). The CDR3 has 15 amino acids. Germline CDR1 and CDR2: GTSNPN and SVGIG (reference sequence). With 6 bases removed from V and 0 bases from J, the gap between germline ends came to 15 bases. The CDR3 sequence: CACPPTRGSYNEQFF. CDR3 DNA: TGTGCCTGCCCGCCGACAAGGGGCTCCTACAATGAGCAGTTCTTC.

A single count supports this clone. V gene TRBV5-4 combines with J gene TRBJ1-2, with 11 bases fitting TRBD1. Germline-derived CDR1 and CDR2 are SGHNT and YYREEE (reference sequence). This CDR3 comprises 17 residues. Trimming took 3 bases from V and 2 from J; bases not matched to a gene: 9. The CDR3 DNA follows: TGTGCCAGCAGCTCCGGGACGGACAGGGGGCCGAACTATGGCTACACCTTC. Translating it yields CASSSGTDRGPNYGYTF.

V usage is TRBV6-1 and J usage is TRBJ1-2; 8 bases match TRBD1. CDR1 is MNHNS, CDR2 SASEGT, per germline. This CDR3 spans 15 amino acids. V was clipped by 4 bases and J by 6 bases; unmatched bases: 10. The CDR3 DNA reads TGTGCCAGCAGTGGCCCAGGACAGGGTATGAATGGCTACACCTTC. It is translated as CASSGPGQGMNGYTF.

V and J are TRBV30 and TRBJ2-3, with D maybe TRBD1 (5 bases). The CDR3 has 15 residues. Germline assignment: CDR1 GTSNPN and CDR2 SVGIG (reference sequence). V was shortened by 2 bases and J by 4 bases, with 16 bases between the two germline ends. The CDR3 DNA reads as TGTGCCTGGAGTACCCAGGGCGGTTTCGCAGATACGCAGTATTTT. Protein product: CAWSTQGGFADTQYF.

The CDR3 DNA reads as TGCGCCAGCAGCCAACAGGGACAGGGATCCTACAATGAGCAGTTCTTC. It specifies CASSQQGQGSYNEQFF. The J gene is TRBJ2-1, the V gene TRBV4-3; 9 bases are a match to TRBD1. The CDR3 spans 16 residues. From germline, CDR1 is LGHNA and CDR2 YSLEER. With V trimmed by 2 bases and J by 1 base, 3 bases remained unmatched.

This chain uses TRBV5-1 with TRBJ1-5; possibly TRBD1 for D (5 bases). CDR1 is SGHRS, CDR2 YFSETQ, per germline. The length of the CDR3 is 13 residues. Between the trimmed V and J ends, which lost 6 bases and 3 bases, there was a span of 10 bases. DNA of the CDR3: TGCGCCAGCAACCGACAGCTCAATCAGCCCCAGCATTTT. Its translation: CASNRQLNQPQHF.

The chain uses TRBV7-9 and TRBJ1-1, with 8 bases identical to TRBD1. Germline CDR1 and CDR2: SEHNR and FQNEAQ (reference sequence). This CDR3 contains 14 residues. The ends lost 0 bases at V and 6 bases at J; junction bases unmatched: 3. The CDR3 reads CASSLASTGAEAFF. In nucleotides, the CDR3 is TGTGCCAGCAGCTTAGCGTCGACAGGGGCTGAAGCTTTCTTT.

Notes on this clone: The junction departs from the called germline gene at one end, perhaps through a read error. The genes are TRBV27 and TRBJ1-1; a weak D match, TRBD1 (6 bases). Germline V CDR1 and CDR2: MNHEY, SMNVEV (reference sequence). There are 15 residues in the CDR3. In DNA, the CDR3 is TGTGCCAGCCGTTTACAGGGAAATCCGAACACTGAAGCTTTCTTT. Amino acid sequence: CASRLQGNPNTEAFF.